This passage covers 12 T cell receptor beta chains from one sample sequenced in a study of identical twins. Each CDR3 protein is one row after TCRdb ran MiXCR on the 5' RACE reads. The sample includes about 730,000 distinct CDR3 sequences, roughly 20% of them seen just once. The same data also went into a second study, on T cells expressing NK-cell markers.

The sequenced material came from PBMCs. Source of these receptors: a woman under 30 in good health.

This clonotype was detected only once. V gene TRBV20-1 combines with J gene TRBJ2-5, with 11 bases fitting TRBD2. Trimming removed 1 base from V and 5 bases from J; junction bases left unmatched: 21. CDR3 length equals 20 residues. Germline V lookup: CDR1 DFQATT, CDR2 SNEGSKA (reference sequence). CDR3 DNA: TGCAGTGCTAGAGTAATCCCCCAATTAGCGGGGGGGATTTTTTCTGAGACCCAGTACTTC. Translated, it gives CSARVIPQLAGGIFSETQYF.

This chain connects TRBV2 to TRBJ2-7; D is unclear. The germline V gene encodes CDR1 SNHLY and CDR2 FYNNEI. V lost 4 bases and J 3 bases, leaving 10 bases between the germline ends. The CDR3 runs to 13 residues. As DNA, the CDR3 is TGTGCCAGCAGTGGCCAACCCTACTACGAGCAGTACTTC. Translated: CASSGQPYYEQYF. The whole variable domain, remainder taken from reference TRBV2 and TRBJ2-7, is EPEVTQTPSHQVTQMGQEVILRCVPISNHLYFYWYRQILGQKVEFLVSFYNNEISEKSEIFDDQFSVERPDGSNFTLKIRSTKLEDSAMYFCASSGQPYYEQYFGPGTRLTVT.

The CDR3 loop is CASSEFGRDNTQYF. The DNA for the CDR3 is TGTGCCAGCAGTGAATTTGGTAGGGATAATACGCAGTATTTT. The chain links TRBV25-1 to TRBJ2-3; D remains ambiguous. Trimming removed 1 base from V and 7 bases from J, with 12 bases in between. This CDR3 has 14 amino acids. Germline loops: CDR1 MGHDK, CDR2 SYGVNS.

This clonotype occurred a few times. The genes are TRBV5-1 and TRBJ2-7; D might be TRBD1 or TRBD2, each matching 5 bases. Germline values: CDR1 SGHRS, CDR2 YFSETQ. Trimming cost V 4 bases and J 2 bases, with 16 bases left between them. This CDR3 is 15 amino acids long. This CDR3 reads CASSGRDGHTYEQYF. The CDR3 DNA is TGCGCCAGCAGCGGCCGGGACGGTCATACCTACGAGCAGTACTTC.

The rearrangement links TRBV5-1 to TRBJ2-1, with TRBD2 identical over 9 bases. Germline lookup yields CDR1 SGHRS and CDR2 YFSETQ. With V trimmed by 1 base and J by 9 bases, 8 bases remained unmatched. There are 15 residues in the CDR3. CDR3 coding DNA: TGCGCCAGCAGCTTGTTTTTAGCGGGAGCGGTTGAGCAGTTCTTC. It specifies CASSLFLAGAVEQFF.

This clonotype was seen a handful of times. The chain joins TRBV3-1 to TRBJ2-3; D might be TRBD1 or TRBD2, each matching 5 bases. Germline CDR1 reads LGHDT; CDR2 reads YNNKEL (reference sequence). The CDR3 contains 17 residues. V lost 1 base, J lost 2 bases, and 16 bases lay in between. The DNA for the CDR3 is TGTGCCAGCAGCCAAGTAAGAGAGGGGACCCTCACAGATACGCAGTATTTT. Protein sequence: CASSQVREGTLTDTQYF.

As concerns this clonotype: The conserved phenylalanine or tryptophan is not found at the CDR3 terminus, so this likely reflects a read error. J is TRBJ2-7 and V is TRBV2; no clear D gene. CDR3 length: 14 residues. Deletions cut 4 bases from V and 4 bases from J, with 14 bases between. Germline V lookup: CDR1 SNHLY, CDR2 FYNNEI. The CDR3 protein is CASSVGGMSYEQYS. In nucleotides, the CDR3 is TGTGCCAGCAGTGTAGGTGGGATGTCGTACGAGCAGTACTCC.

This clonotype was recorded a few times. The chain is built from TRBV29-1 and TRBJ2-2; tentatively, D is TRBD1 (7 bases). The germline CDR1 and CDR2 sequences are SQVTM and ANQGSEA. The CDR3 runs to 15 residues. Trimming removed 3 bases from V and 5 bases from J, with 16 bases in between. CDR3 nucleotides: TGCAGCGTTGATATCGCAGGGGGAGGAACCGGGGAGCTGTTTTTT. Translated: CSVDIAGGGTGELFF.

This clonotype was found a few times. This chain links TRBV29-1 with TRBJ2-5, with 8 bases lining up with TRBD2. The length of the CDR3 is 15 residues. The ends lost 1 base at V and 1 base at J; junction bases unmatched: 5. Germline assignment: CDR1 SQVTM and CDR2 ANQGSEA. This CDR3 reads CSVEVAGGIQETQYF. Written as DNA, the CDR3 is TGCAGCGTTGAAGTGGCGGGAGGCATCCAAGAGACCCAGTACTTC. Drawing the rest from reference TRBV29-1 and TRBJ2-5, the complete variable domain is SAVISQKPSRDICQRGTSLTIQCQVDSQVTMMFWYRQQPGQSLTLIATANQGSEATYESGFVIDKFPISRPNLTFSTLTVSNMSPEDSSIYLCSVEVAGGIQETQYFGPGTRLLVL.

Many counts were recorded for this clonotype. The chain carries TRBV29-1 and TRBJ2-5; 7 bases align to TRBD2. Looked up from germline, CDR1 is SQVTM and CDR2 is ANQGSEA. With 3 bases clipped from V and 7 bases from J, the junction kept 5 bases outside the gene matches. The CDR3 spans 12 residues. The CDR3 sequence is CSVEREFGTQYF. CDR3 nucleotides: TGCAGCGTTGAGCGGGAGTTTGGGACCCAGTACTTC.

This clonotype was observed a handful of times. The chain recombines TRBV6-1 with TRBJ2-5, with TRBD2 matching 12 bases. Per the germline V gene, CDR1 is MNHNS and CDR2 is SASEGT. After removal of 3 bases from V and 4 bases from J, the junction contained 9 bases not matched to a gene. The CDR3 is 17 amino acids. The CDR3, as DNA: TGTGCCAGCAGTGAGGGGAGACTAGCGGGAGCGAGAGAGACCCAGTACTTC. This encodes CASSEGRLAGARETQYF.

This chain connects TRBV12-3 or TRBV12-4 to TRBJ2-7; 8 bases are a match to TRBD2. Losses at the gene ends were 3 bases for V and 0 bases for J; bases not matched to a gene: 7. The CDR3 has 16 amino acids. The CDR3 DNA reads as TGTGCCAGCAGTTTTCTATCCGGGACTAGCTCCTACGAGCAGTACTTC. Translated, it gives CASSFLSGTSSYEQYF.